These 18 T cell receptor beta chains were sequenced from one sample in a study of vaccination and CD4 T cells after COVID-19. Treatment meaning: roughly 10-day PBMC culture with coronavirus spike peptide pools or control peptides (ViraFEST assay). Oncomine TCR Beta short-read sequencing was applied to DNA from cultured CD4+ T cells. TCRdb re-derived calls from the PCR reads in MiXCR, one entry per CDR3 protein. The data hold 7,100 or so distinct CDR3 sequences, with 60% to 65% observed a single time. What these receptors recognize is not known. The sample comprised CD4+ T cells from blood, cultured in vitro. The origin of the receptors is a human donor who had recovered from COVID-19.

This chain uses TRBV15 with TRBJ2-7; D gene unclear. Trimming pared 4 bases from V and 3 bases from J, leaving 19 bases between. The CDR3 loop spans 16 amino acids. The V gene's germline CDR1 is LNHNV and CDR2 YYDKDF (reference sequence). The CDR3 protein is CATSTVTETLYYEQYF. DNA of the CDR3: TGTGCCACCAGCACTGTTACGGAGACCCTTTACTACGAGCAGTACTTC.

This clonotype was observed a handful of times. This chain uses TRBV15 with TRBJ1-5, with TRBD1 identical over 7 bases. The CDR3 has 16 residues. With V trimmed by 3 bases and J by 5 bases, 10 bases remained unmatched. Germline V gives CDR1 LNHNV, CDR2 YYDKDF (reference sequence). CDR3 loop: CATSRPQTGRYQPQHF. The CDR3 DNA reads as TGTGCCACCAGCAGGCCACAGACAGGGCGTTATCAGCCCCAGCATTTT.

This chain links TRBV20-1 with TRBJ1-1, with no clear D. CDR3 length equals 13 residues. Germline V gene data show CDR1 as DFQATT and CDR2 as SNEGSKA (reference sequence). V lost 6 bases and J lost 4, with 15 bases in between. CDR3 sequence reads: CSAVHSAGTEAFF. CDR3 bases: TGCAGTGCCGTGCACAGTGCGGGCACTGAAGCTTTCTTT.

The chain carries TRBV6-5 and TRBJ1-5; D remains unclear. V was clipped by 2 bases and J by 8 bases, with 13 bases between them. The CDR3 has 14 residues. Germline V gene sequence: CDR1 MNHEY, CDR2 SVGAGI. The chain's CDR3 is CASSYVRNGEPQHF. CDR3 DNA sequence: TGTGCCAGCAGTTACGTACGGAATGGTGAGCCCCAGCATTTT.

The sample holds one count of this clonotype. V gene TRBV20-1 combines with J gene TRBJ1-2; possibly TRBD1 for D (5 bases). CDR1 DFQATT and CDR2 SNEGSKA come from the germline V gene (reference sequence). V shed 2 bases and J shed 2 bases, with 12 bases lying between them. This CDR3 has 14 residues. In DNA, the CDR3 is TGCAGTGCTAGAATCGGGGCCCCGAACTATGGCTACACCTTC. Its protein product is CSARIGAPNYGYTF.

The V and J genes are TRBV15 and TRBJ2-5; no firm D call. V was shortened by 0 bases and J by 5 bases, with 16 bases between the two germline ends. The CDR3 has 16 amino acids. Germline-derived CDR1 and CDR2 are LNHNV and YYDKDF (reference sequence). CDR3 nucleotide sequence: TGTGCCACCAGCAGAGATGCGTCCGCTGGCTGGGAGACCCAGTACTTC. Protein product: CATSRDASAGWETQYF.

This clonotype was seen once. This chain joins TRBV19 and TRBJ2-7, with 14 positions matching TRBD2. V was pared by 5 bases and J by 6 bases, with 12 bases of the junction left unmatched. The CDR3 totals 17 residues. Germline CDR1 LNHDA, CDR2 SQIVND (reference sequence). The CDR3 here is CASSVPPGLAGEVEQYF. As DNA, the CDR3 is TGTGCCAGTAGTGTGCCGCCGGGACTAGCGGGAGAGGTCGAGCAGTACTTC.

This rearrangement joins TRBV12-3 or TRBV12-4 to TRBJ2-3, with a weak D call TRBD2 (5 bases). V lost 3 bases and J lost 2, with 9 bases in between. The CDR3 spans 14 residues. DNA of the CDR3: TGTGCCAGCAGTTTTGAGCGGCCCACAGATACGCAGTATTTT. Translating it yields CASSFERPTDTQYF.

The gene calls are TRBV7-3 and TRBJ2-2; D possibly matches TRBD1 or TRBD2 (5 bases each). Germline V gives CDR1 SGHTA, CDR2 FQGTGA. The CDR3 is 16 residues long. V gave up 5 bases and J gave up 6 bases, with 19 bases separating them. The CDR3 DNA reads TGTGCCAGCAGCCCCCGTTTGGGACGGCTGTCCGGGGAGCTGTTTTTT. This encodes CASSPRLGRLSGELFF.

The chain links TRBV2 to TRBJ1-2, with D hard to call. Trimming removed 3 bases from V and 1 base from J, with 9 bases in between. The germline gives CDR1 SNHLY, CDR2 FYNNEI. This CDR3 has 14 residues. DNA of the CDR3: TGTGCCAGCAGTGACCAGGAGATTAACTATGGCTACACCTTC. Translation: CASSDQEINYGYTF.

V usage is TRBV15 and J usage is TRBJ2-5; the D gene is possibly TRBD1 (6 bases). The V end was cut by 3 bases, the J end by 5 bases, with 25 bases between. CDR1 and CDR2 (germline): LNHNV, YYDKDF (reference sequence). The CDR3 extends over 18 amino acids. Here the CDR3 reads CATSRTGRFGGEMETQYF. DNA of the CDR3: TGTGCCACCAGCAGGACGGGGCGGTTTGGGGGCGAAATGGAGACCCAGTACTTC. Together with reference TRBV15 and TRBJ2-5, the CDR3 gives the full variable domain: DAMVIQNPRYQVTQFGKPVTLSCSQTLNHNVMYWYQQKSSQAPKLLFHYYDKDFNNEADTPDNFQSRRPNTSFCFLDIRSPGLGDTAMYLCATSRTGRFGGEMETQYFGPGTRLLVL.

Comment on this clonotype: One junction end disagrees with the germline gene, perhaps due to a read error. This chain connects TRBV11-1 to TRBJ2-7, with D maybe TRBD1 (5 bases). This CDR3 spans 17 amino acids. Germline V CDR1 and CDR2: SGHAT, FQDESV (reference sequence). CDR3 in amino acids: CASSLMGWNRQYYEQYF. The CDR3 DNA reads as TGCGCCAGCAGCCTTATGGGATGGAACCGACAGTACTACGAACAGTACTTC.

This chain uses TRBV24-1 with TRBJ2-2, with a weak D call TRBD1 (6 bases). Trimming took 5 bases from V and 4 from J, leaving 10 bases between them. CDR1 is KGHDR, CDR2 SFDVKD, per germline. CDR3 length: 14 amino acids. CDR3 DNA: TGTGCCACCAGTGTACAGGGCGGCACCGGGGAGCTGTTTTTT. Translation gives CATSVQGGTGELFF.

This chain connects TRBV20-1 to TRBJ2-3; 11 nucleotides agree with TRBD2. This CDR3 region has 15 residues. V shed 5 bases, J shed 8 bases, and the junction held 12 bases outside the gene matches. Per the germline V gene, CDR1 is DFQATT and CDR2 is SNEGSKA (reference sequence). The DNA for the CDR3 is TGCAGTGCTCCAACTAGCGGGAGAATATCCGGTACGCAGTATTTT. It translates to CSAPTSGRISGTQYF.

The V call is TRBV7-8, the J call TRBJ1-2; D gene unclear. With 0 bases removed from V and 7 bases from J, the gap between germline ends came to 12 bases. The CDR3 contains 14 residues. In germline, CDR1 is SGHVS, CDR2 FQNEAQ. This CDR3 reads CASSLAPAMGGYTF. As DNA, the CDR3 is TGTGCCAGCAGCTTAGCGCCGGCGATGGGTGGCTACACCTTC.

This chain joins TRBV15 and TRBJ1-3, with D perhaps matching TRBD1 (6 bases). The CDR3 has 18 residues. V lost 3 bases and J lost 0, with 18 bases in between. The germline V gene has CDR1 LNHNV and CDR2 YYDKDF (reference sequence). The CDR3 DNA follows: TGTGCCACCAGCAGTCATGAAAAAAGGGGGAACTCTGGAAACACCATATATTTT. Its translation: CATSSHEKRGNSGNTIYF.

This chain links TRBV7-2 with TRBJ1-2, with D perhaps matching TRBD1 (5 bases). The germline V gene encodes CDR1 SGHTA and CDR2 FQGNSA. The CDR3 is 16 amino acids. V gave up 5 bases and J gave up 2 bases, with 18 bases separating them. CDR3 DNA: TGTGCCAGCAGCCCTATGCTGGGGGGTAACAACTATGGCTACACCTTC. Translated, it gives CASSPMLGGNNYGYTF.

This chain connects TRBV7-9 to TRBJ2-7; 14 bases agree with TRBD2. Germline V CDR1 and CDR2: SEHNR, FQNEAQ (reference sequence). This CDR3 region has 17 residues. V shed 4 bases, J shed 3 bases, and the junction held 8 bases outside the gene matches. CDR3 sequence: CASSSTSGRAFGYEQYF. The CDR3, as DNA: TGTGCCAGCAGCTCGACTAGCGGGAGGGCCTTCGGCTACGAGCAGTACTTC.